Presented here are 9 T cell receptor beta chains from one specimen sequenced in a study of blood T cell repertoires in COVID-19. Generated by immunoSEQ multiplex PCR, the TCRdb table keeps only in-frame clones and is missing some. The table lists more than 75,000 clones, over 65% of them singletons. Sequenced material: peripheral blood. All receptors derive from a human donor in a cohort sampled during active COVID-19.

The gene calls are TRBV5-4 and TRBJ2-5; 13 positions agree with TRBD2. CDR3 length equals 15 residues. CDR1 SGHNT and CDR2 YYREEE come from the germline V gene (reference sequence). The ends lost 4 bases at V and 5 bases at J; junction bases unmatched: 5. The chain's CDR3 is CASSEGLAGAETQYF. CDR3 in DNA: TGTGCCAGCAGCGAAGGACTAGCGGGGGCCGAGACCCAGTACTTC.

V is TRBV5-1 and J is TRBJ1-1, with D hard to call. The ends were cut back, 2 bases at V and 1 base at J, with 9 bases in the middle. The CDR3 has 14 residues. CDR1 and CDR2 from the germline V gene are SGHRS and YFSETQ. The CDR3, as DNA: TGCGCCAGCAGCTTTACCAGTCCGAACACTGAAGCTTTCTTT. Protein: CASSFTSPNTEAFF.

J is TRBJ2-1 and V is TRBV5-4, with a possible D match to TRBD1 (8 bases). CDR3 length: 16 amino acids. Germline V CDR1 and CDR2: SGHNT, YYREEE (reference sequence). V was shortened by 4 bases and J by 6 bases, with 20 bases between the two germline ends. CDR3 in amino acids: CASSGGGTGPFNEQFF. DNA for the CDR3: TGTGCCAGCAGCGGGGGGGGGACAGGCCCCTTCAATGAGCAGTTCTTC. Variable domain in full (rest from reference TRBV5-4 and TRBJ2-1): ETGVTQSPTHLIKTRGQQVTLRCSSQSGHNTVSWYQQALGQGPQFIFQYYREEENGRGNFPPRFSGLQFPNYSSELNVNALELDDSALYLCASSGGGTGPFNEQFFGPGTRLTVL.

The V gene is TRBV28, the J gene TRBJ2-1; 7 bases line up with TRBD1. The CDR3 loop spans 13 amino acids. The germline gives CDR1 MDHEN, CDR2 SYDVKM. With 5 bases clipped from V and 8 bases from J, the junction kept 6 bases outside the gene matches. The CDR3 DNA follows: TGTGCCAGCAGTGCCGGACAGGCCCATGAGCAGTTCTTC. This translates into CASSAGQAHEQFF.

The chain links TRBV28 to TRBJ1-4; a possible D gene is TRBD1 (6 bases). The CDR3 spans 13 residues. Germline V gene lookup returns CDR1 MDHEN and CDR2 SYDVKM. The V end was cut by 7 bases, the J end by 7 bases, with 13 bases between. CDR3 protein: CASNRDMGEKLFF. The DNA for the CDR3 is TGTGCCAGCAACAGGGACATGGGTGAAAAACTGTTTTTT. The full variable domain, completed using reference TRBV28 and TRBJ1-4, is DVKVTQSSRYLVKRTGEKVFLECVQDMDHENMFWYRQDPGLGLRLIYFSYDVKMKEKGDIPEGYSVSREKKERFSLILESASTNQTSMYLCASNRDMGEKLFFGSGTQLSVL.

This chain joins TRBV14 and TRBJ2-7; D might be TRBD2 (5 bases). The CDR3 has 16 residues. Trimming took 5 bases from V and 1 from J, leaving 18 bases between them. Germline V lookup: CDR1 SGHDN, CDR2 FVKESK. The CDR3 is CASSLDGGRGSYEQYF. DNA of the CDR3: TGTGCCAGCAGCTTGGATGGTGGGCGAGGGTCCTACGAGCAGTACTTC. Together with reference TRBV14 and TRBJ2-7, the CDR3 gives the full variable domain: EAGVTQFPSHSVIEKGQTVTLRCDPISGHDNLYWYRRVMGKEIKFLLHFVKESKQDESGMPNNRFLAERTGGTYSTLKVQPAELEDSGVYFCASSLDGGRGSYEQYFGPGTRLTVT.

The chain links TRBV12-3 or TRBV12-4 to TRBJ2-1; perhaps TRBD1 as D (6 bases). The CDR3 contains 12 residues. V shed 2 bases and J shed 7 bases, with 6 bases lying between them. The CDR3 protein is CASSLQGNEQFF. The CDR3 DNA reads as TGTGCCAGCAGTTTACAGGGGAATGAGCAGTTCTTC.

The chain's CDR3 is CASTTGENGYTF. CDR3 in DNA: TGTGCCAGTACGACAGGGGAAAATGGCTACACCTTC. J is TRBJ1-2 and V is TRBV6-5; TRBD1 aligns across 8 bases. Germline lookup yields CDR1 MNHEY and CDR2 SVGAGI. V was pared by 9 bases and J by 6 bases, with 6 bases of the junction left unmatched. The CDR3 covers 12 residues.

The chain uses TRBV6-5 and TRBJ1-4, with D unclear. The CDR3 extends over 12 amino acids. In germline, CDR1 is MNHEY, CDR2 SVGAGI. Trimming took off 0 bases at V and 7 bases at J, with 3 bases between the two ends. CDR3 DNA: TGTGCCAGCAGTTACTCCCGTGAAAAACTGTTTTTT. Translating gives CASSYSREKLFF.